One sample yielded the 27 T cell receptor beta chains listed below, sequenced in a study of blood T cell repertoires in COVID-19. Sequenced by immunoSEQ multiplex PCR; TCRdb stores in-frame clones only, minus some. This table holds about 300,000 clones, approximately 88% found once. The sample consisted of PBMCs or T cells enriched from blood (not recorded which). These TCRs come from a woman aged 40 to 50 who had recovered from COVID-19.

This CDR3 is CASRSNTEAFF. CDR3 coding DNA: TGTGCCAGCCGGTCGAACACTGAAGCTTTCTTT. The chain recombines TRBV6-5 with TRBJ1-1; D is unresolved. The CDR3 has 11 residues. With 8 bases removed from V and 1 base from J, the gap between germline ends came to 5 bases. Germline values: CDR1 MNHEY, CDR2 SVGAGI.

The V call is TRBV5-1, the J call TRBJ2-7, with 13 bases fitting TRBD2. Germline V gene lookup returns CDR1 SGHRS and CDR2 YFSETQ. The CDR3 sequence is 17 residues long. The V gene end was trimmed by 1 base and the J gene end by 5 bases; junction bases not matched to a gene: 9. The CDR3, as DNA: TGCGCCAGCAGCTTGCAGGGACTAGCGGGATCCCGTCACGAGCAGTACTTC. Its translation is CASSLQGLAGSRHEQYF. Filled out from reference TRBV5-1 and TRBJ2-7, the complete variable domain reads KAGVTQTPRYLIKTRGQQVTLSCSPISGHRSVSWYQQTPGQGLQFLFEYFSETQRNKGNFPGRFSGRQFSNSRSEMNVSTLELGDSALYLCASSLQGLAGSRHEQYFGPGTRLTVT.

The chain employs TRBV6-6 and TRBJ2-1, with 9 bases aligning to TRBD2. Germline lookup yields CDR1 MNHNY and CDR2 SVGAGI (reference sequence). The CDR3 length is 17 residues. With V trimmed by 6 bases and J by 7 bases, 16 bases remained unmatched. Here the CDR3 reads CASSRYNAGGRANEQFF. CDR3 DNA sequence: TGTGCCAGCAGCCGATACAACGCGGGAGGGCGGGCAAATGAGCAGTTCTTC.

The chain recombines TRBV5-6 with TRBJ1-6, with a weak D call TRBD1 (6 bases). V shed 0 bases and J shed 8 bases, with 18 bases lying between them. CDR3 size: 17 residues. CDR1 is SGHDT and CDR2 is YYEEEE in the germline V gene. The CDR3 nucleotides read TGTGCCAGCAGCTTGGTTGGTTTGAGAGGGGGGGATTCACCCCTCCACTTT. Its protein product is CASSLVGLRGGDSPLHF.

The V call is TRBV3-1 (or the pseudogene TRBV3-2), the J call TRBJ1-2; D is undetermined. The V gene's germline CDR1 is LGHDT and CDR2 YNNKEL (reference sequence). The length of the CDR3 is 13 residues. Trimming cost V 0 bases and J 7 bases, with 9 bases left between them. The CDR3 is CASSQEGWRGYTF. In DNA form, the CDR3 reads TGTGCCAGCAGCCAAGAGGGCTGGCGTGGCTACACCTTC.

The chain combines TRBV5-1 with TRBJ1-2, with a weak D call TRBD1 (6 bases). Germline V lookup: CDR1 SGHRS, CDR2 YFSETQ. This CDR3 is built from 13 residues. V lost 0 bases to trimming and J lost 8 bases, with 11 bases between them. The CDR3 coding sequence is TGCGCCAGCAGCTTGGAGGTAGGGACAGGCTACACCTTC. It yields the protein CASSLEVGTGYTF.

This chain joins TRBV19 and TRBJ1-2; a possible D gene is TRBD1 (5 bases). CDR1 is LNHDA, CDR2 SQIVND, per germline (reference sequence). The CDR3 covers 14 residues. The germline V and J ends were trimmed by 11 bases and 0 bases, with 16 bases remaining between them. The CDR3 here is CAANGAAANYGYTF. In nucleotides, the CDR3 is TGTGCCGCCAATGGGGCAGCAGCTAACTATGGCTACACCTTC.

J is TRBJ1-1 and V is TRBV7-2; D remains unclear. The V gene's germline CDR1 is SGHTA and CDR2 FQGNSA. V lost 1 base and J 8 bases, leaving 8 bases between the germline ends. This CDR3 region has 12 residues. CDR3 bases: TGTGCCAGCAGCTTAGGATTCGGGGAAGCTTTCTTT. It specifies CASSLGFGEAFF.

The gene calls are TRBV6-5 and TRBJ2-1; weak D call: TRBD2 (7 bases). The V end lost 0 bases, the J end lost 4 bases, and 10 bases lay between the germline ends. The CDR3 is 15 residues long. Germline CDR1 and CDR2: MNHEY and SVGAGI. The CDR3 sequence is CASSYSAGAYNEQFF. The CDR3 DNA is TGTGCCAGCAGTTACTCGGCGGGGGCGTACAATGAGCAGTTCTTC.

This chain links TRBV19 with TRBJ2-6, with 7 bases fitting TRBD2. Unmatched junction bases numbered 3, after V lost 5 bases and J lost 2 bases. CDR3 size: 15 residues. In germline, CDR1 is LNHDA, CDR2 SQIVND (reference sequence). CDR3 region: CASSAGGTGANVLTF. In nucleotides, the CDR3 is TGTGCCAGTAGTGCCGGGGGGACTGGGGCCAACGTCCTGACTTTC.

This chain connects TRBV9 to TRBJ1-2, with 11 bases aligning to TRBD1. The V gene's germline CDR1 is SGDLS and CDR2 YYNGEE. This CDR3 region has 16 residues. J was trimmed by 3 bases and V by 4 bases; bases with no gene match: 8. CDR3 sequence reads: CASSLGQGGGYYGYTF. CDR3 sequence (DNA): TGTGCCAGCAGCTTGGGACAGGGGGGAGGTTACTATGGCTACACCTTC.

The rearrangement joins TRBV6-2 or TRBV6-3 to TRBJ2-2; possible D gene TRBD2, 7 bases. Trimming took 5 bases from V and 6 from J, leaving 22 bases between them. The length of the CDR3 is 17 residues. The germline gives CDR1 MNHEY, CDR2 SVGEGT. The CDR3 loop reads CASSPPMGGQMAGELFF. CDR3 sequence (DNA): TGTGCCAGCAGTCCCCCGATGGGGGGGCAGATGGCCGGGGAGCTGTTTTTT.

The rearrangement links TRBV5-1 to TRBJ2-3; 9 nucleotides agree with TRBD2. Germline loops: CDR1 SGHRS, CDR2 YFSETQ. Unmatched junction bases numbered 23, after V lost 3 bases and J lost 3 bases. This CDR3 has 21 amino acids. CDR3 region: CASSSLGGSGGFFAGTDTQYF. In nucleotides, the CDR3 is TGCGCCAGCAGCTCACTGGGAGGTAGCGGGGGATTCTTTGCAGGTACAGATACGCAGTATTTT. Drawing the rest from reference TRBV5-1 and TRBJ2-3, the complete variable domain is KAGVTQTPRYLIKTRGQQVTLSCSPISGHRSVSWYQQTPGQGLQFLFEYFSETQRNKGNFPGRFSGRQFSNSRSEMNVSTLELGDSALYLCASSSLGGSGGFFAGTDTQYFGPGTRLTVL.

The chain joins TRBV2 to TRBJ2-7; 8 bases agree with TRBD2. Unmatched junction bases numbered 11, after V lost 10 bases and J lost 3 bases. Germline values: CDR1 SNHLY, CDR2 FYNNEI. The CDR3 totals 14 residues. CDR3 DNA sequence: TGTGCCACCCGAGGTAGCGGGGCGAGCTACGAGCAGTACTTC. Encoded protein: CATRGSGASYEQYF. Full variable domain (rest looked up from reference TRBV2 and TRBJ2-7): EPEVTQTPSHQVTQMGQEVILRCVPISNHLYFYWYRQILGQKVEFLVSFYNNEISEKSEIFDDQFSVERPDGSNFTLKIRSTKLEDSAMYFCATRGSGASYEQYFGPGTRLTVT.

The chain employs TRBV30 and TRBJ1-4; 9 nucleotides align to TRBD1. V trimming: 5 bases; J trimming: 5 bases; junction bases outside the gene matches: 3. The CDR3 covers 13 residues. CDR1 and CDR2 from the germline V gene are GTSNPN and SVGIG (reference sequence). CDR3 amino acids: CAWPGTGNEKLFF. The CDR3 DNA follows: TGTGCCTGGCCCGGGACAGGGAATGAAAAACTGTTTTTT.

V usage is TRBV5-5 and J usage is TRBJ1-3, with D maybe TRBD1 (5 bases). The CDR3 sequence is 17 residues long. The V and J ends lost 0 bases and 0 bases respectively, with 13 bases between them. Germline V CDR1 and CDR2: SGHKS, YYEKEE (reference sequence). As DNA, the CDR3 is TGTGCCAGCAGCTTGGAAGCGGGACGGAACTCTGGAAACACCATATATTTT. Translating it yields CASSLEAGRNSGNTIYF.

The chain uses TRBV6-5 and TRBJ2-7; 7 bases agree with TRBD2. This CDR3 spans 14 amino acids. The germline gives CDR1 MNHEY, CDR2 SVGAGI. Unmatched junction bases numbered 9, after V lost 6 bases and J lost 4 bases. CDR3: CASRKSGIAYEQYF. The DNA of the CDR3 is TGTGCCAGCAGGAAAAGCGGGATCGCTTACGAGCAGTACTTC.

CDR3 DNA sequence: TGTGCCAGCAGCTTCCGGGGGGACGGAGGGGATACGCAGTATTTT. Translation gives CASSFRGDGGDTQYF. The chain combines TRBV11-2 with TRBJ2-3; 7 bases fit TRBD2. Germline-derived CDR1 and CDR2 are SGHAT and FQNNGV. The CDR3 consists of 15 residues. J lost 6 bases, V lost 3 bases, and 9 bases had no gene match.

This clone was seen only a few times. The V call is TRBV7-9, the J call TRBJ1-1; 7 positions match TRBD1. V shed 5 bases and J 0 bases; nucleotides not matched to a gene: 6. The CDR3 is made up of 15 amino acids. Germline assignment: CDR1 SEHNR and CDR2 FQNEAQ (reference sequence). CDR3 nucleotides: TGTGCCAGCAGCCCCACAGGGGTTATGAACACTGAAGCTTTCTTT. It yields the protein CASSPTGVMNTEAFF.

This clone has just one count. The J gene is TRBJ1-4, the V gene TRBV12-3 or TRBV12-4; possible D gene TRBD1, 5 bases. The V end was cut by 5 bases, the J end by 4 bases, with 8 bases between. This CDR3 has 13 amino acids. The CDR3 reads CASSPGLNEKLFF. CDR3 bases: TGTGCCAGCAGTCCGGGACTTAATGAAAAACTGTTTTTT.

CDR3 amino acids: CASSPGEREPYNEQFF. In DNA, the CDR3 is TGTGCCAGTAGTCCGGGGGAGCGGGAGCCTTACAATGAGCAGTTCTTC. V gene TRBV19 combines with J gene TRBJ2-1; 8 positions match TRBD2. V trimming: 5 bases; J trimming: 4 bases; junction bases outside the gene matches: 10. CDR3 length equals 16 residues. The germline gives CDR1 LNHDA, CDR2 SQIVND (reference sequence). The full variable domain, with the rest looked up from reference TRBV19 and TRBJ2-1, is DGGITQSPKYLFRKEGQNVTLSCEQNLNHDAMYWYRQDPGQGLRLIYYSQIVNDFQKGDIAEGYSVSREKKESFPLTVTSAQKNPTAFYLCASSPGEREPYNEQFFGPGTRLTVL.

The V and J genes are TRBV5-1 and TRBJ2-3; TRBD2 aligns across 7 bases. V trimming: 0 bases; J trimming: 0 bases; junction bases outside the gene matches: 7. CDR3 length: 17 amino acids. Germline CDR1 reads SGHRS; CDR2 reads YFSETQ. This chain's CDR3 is CASSLGWGGPSTDTQYF. The CDR3 nucleotides read TGCGCCAGCAGCTTGGGATGGGGGGGACCCAGCACAGATACGCAGTATTTT.

This chain connects TRBV11-2 to TRBJ1-5, with D maybe TRBD1 (5 bases). The CDR3 consists of 14 residues. V was clipped by 2 bases and J by 6 bases, with 11 bases between them. CDR1 is SGHAT, CDR2 FQNNGV, per germline. CDR3 amino acids: CASSLRTGVQPQHF. The CDR3 bases are TGTGCCAGCAGCTTAAGGACGGGGGTTCAGCCCCAGCATTTT. Variable domain in full (rest from reference TRBV11-2 and TRBJ1-5): EAGVAQSPRYKIIEKRQSVAFWCNPISGHATLYWYQQILGQGPKLLIQFQNNGVVDDSQLPKDRFSAERLKGVDSTLKIQPAKLEDSAVYLCASSLRTGVQPQHFGDGTRLSIL.

V gene TRBV3-1 (or the pseudogene TRBV3-2) combines with J gene TRBJ2-7, with 8 bases fitting TRBD2. The length of the CDR3 is 17 residues. CDR1 is LGHDT and CDR2 is YNNKEL in the germline V gene (reference sequence). Unmatched junction bases numbered 12, after V lost 2 bases and J lost 3 bases. CDR3 residues: CASSQKLAGGPFYEQYF. The CDR3 DNA reads as TGTGCCAGCAGCCAAAAGCTTGCGGGAGGCCCATTCTACGAGCAGTACTTC.

The CDR3 loop is CASNPGLAGDFGELFF. The CDR3 DNA follows: TGTGCCAGCAACCCGGGACTAGCGGGAGATTTCGGGGAGCTGTTTTTT. V usage is TRBV7-8 and J usage is TRBJ2-2; TRBD2 matches at 14 bases. The CDR3 consists of 16 residues. Trimming took 7 bases from V and 7 from J; bases not matched to a gene: 8. Germline CDR1 reads SGHVS; CDR2 reads FQNEAQ.

The chain couples TRBV5-1 to TRBJ2-3, with 8 nucleotides matching TRBD2. V dropped 5 bases and J dropped 3; count of bases not matched to a gene: 8. There are 15 residues in the CDR3. CDR1 is SGHRS, CDR2 YFSETQ, per germline. The CDR3 nucleotides are TGCGCCAGCAGTGGCGTTGGCGGGGGGACAGATACGCAGTATTTT. Its protein product is CASSGVGGGTDTQYF.

In this sample, this clone turned up a few times. The V and J genes are TRBV4-1 and TRBJ1-1, with D perhaps matching TRBD1 (6 bases). CDR1 MGHRA and CDR2 YSYEKL come from the germline V gene. The CDR3 length is 14 residues. Trimming left V 6 bases short and J 1 base short, with 12 bases between. CDR3 in DNA: TGCGCCAGCAGGAACAGGGCAAGGAACACTGAAGCTTTCTTT. Translated, it gives CASRNRARNTEAFF.